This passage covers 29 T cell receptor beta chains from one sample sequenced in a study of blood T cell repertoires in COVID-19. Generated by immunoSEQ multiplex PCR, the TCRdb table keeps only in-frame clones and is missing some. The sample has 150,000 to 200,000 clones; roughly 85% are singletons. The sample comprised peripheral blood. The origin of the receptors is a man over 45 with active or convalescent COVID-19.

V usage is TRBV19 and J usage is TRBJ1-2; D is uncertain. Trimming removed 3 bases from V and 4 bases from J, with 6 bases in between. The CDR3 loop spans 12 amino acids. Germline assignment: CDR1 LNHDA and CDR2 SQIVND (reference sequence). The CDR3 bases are TGTGCCAGTAGTATGCCCAGCTATGGCTACACCTTC. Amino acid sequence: CASSMPSYGYTF.

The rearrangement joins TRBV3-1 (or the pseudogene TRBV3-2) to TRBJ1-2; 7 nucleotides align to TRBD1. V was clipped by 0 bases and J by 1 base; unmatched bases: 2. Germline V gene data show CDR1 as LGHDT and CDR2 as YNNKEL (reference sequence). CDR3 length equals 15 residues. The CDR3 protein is CASSQDQGVNYGYTF. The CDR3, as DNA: TGTGCCAGCAGCCAAGATCAGGGGGTTAACTATGGCTACACCTTC.

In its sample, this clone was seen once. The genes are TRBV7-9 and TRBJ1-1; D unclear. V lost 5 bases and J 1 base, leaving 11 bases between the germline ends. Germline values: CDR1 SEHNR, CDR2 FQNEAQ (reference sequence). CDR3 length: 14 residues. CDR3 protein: CASSPQPGNTEAFF. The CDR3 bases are TGTGCCAGCAGCCCCCAACCCGGGAACACTGAAGCTTTCTTT.

CDR3 residues: CASSQDAAQPQHF. In DNA form, the CDR3 reads TGTGCCAGCAGCCAAGATGCGGCTCAGCCCCAGCATTTT. The chain is built from TRBV14 and TRBJ1-5, with D hard to call. CDR3 length: 13 amino acids. Trimming stripped 0 bases from V and 6 bases from J, with 6 bases between. The germline V gene has CDR1 SGHDN and CDR2 FVKESK.

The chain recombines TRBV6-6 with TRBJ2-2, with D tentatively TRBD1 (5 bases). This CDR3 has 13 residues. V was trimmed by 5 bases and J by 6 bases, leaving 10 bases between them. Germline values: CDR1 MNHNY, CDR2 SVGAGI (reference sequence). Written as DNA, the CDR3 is TGTGCCAGCAGTACCCAGGGCCCCGGGGAGCTGTTTTTT. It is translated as CASSTQGPGELFF.

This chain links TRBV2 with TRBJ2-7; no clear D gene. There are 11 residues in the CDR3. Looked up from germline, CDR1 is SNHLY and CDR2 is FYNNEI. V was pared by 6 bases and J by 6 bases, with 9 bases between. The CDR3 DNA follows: TGTGCCAGCAGCCTCCAGGTCGAGCAGTACTTC. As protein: CASSLQVEQYF.

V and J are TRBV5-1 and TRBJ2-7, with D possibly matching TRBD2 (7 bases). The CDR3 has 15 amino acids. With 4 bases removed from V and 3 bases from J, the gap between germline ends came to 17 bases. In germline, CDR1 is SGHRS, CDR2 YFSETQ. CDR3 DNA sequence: TGCGCCAGCAGCGATGGGGGGGCTGCAATCTACGAGCAGTACTTC. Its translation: CASSDGGAAIYEQYF.

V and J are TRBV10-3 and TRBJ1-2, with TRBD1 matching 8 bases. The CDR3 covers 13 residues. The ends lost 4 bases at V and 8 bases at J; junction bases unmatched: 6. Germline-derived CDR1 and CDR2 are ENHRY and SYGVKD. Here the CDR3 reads CAISVDRVGGYTF. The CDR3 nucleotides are TGTGCCATCAGTGTGGACAGGGTTGGGGGCTACACCTTC.

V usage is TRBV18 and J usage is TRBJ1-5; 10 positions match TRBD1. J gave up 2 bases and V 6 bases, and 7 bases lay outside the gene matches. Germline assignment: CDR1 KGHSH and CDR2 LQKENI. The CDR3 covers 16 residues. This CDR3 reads CASSQRGTGGNQPQHF. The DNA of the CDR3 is TGTGCCAGCTCCCAGAGAGGGACAGGGGGCAATCAGCCCCAGCATTTT.

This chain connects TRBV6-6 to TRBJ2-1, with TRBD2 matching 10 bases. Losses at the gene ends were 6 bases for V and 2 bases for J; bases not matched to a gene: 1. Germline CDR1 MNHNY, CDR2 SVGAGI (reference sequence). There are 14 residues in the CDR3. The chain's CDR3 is CASSTSGAYNEQFF. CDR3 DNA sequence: TGTGCCAGCAGCACTAGCGGGGCCTACAATGAGCAGTTCTTC.

The CDR3 bases are TGTGCCAGCAATACTTACAGGAACACTGAAGCTTTCTTT. Its translation: CASNTYRNTEAFF. The chain combines TRBV12-3 or TRBV12-4 with TRBJ1-1, with no clear D. The CDR3 covers 13 residues. With 7 bases removed from V and 1 base from J, the gap between germline ends came to 10 bases.

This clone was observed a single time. The CDR3 sequence is CASSLGPSGSGNTIYF. The CDR3 coding sequence is TGCGCCAGCAGCTTGGGACCTTCGGGATCTGGAAACACCATATATTTT. The chain carries TRBV5-1 and TRBJ1-3; D gene ambiguous. Germline CDR1 reads SGHRS; CDR2 reads YFSETQ. Trimming removed 0 bases from V and 1 base from J, with 11 bases in between. The CDR3 is 16 amino acids.

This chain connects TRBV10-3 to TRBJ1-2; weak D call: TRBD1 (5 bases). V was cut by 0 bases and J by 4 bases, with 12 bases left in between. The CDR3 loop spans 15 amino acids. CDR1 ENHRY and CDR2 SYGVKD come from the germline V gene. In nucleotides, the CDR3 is TGTGCCATCAGTGAGTCGGGGGAGGGGAGCTATGGCTACACCTTC. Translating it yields CAISESGEGSYGYTF.

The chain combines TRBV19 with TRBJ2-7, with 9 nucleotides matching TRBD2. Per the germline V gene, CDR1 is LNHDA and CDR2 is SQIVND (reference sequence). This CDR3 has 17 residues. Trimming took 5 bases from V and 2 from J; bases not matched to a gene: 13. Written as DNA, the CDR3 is TGTGCCAGTAGTCCGGGACAGATAGCGGGGGCCCCCTACGAGCAGTACTTC. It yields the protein CASSPGQIAGAPYEQYF.

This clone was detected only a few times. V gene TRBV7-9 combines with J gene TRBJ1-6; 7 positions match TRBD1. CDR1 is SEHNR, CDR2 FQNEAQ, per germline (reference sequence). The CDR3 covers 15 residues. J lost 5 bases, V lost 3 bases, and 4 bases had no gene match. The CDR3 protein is CASSLEGQHNSPLHF. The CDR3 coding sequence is TGTGCCAGCAGCTTGGAGGGACAGCATAATTCACCCCTCCACTTT.

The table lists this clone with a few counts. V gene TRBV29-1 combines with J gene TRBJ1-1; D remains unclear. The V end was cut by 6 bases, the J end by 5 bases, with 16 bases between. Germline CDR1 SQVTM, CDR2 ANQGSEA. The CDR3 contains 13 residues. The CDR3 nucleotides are TGCAGCGTCGAAACCGGAACGGGTACTGAAGCTTTCTTT. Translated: CSVETGTGTEAFF.

CDR3 DNA: TGTGCCAGCTCACCTACGACAGGGGCCCAAGAGACCCAGTACTTC. Translating gives CASSPTTGAQETQYF. V is TRBV18 and J is TRBJ2-5; 8 positions match TRBD1. The CDR3 has 15 residues. V was clipped by 3 bases and J by 1 base; unmatched bases: 4. From germline, CDR1 is KGHSH and CDR2 LQKENI. The variable domain in full, completed from reference TRBV18 and TRBJ2-5, reads NAGVMQNPRHLVRRRGQEARLRCSPMKGHSHVYWYRQLPEEGLKFMVYLQKENIIDESGMPKERFSAEFPKEGPSILRIQQVVRGDSAAYFCASSPTTGAQETQYFGPGTRLLVL.

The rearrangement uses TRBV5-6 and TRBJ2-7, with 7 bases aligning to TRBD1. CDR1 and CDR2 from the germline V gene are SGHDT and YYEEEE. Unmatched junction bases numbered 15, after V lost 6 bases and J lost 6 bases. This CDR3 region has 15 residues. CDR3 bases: TGTGCCAGCACAGCTCGTGGGACAGAGGAGCTCGAGCAGTACTTC. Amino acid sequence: CASTARGTEELEQYF.

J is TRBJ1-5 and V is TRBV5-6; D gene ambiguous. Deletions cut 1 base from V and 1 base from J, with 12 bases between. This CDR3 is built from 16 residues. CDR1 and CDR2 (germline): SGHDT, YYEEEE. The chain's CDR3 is CASSLSKTTSNQPQHF. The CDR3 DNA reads TGTGCCAGCAGCTTGTCAAAGACAACGAGCAATCAGCCCCAGCATTTT.

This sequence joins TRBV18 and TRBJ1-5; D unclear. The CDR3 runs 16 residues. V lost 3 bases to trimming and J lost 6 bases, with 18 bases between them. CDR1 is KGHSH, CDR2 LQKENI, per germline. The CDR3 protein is CASSPGAGTLSQPQHF. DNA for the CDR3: TGTGCCAGCTCACCGGGTGCAGGTACCCTATCTCAGCCCCAGCATTTT.

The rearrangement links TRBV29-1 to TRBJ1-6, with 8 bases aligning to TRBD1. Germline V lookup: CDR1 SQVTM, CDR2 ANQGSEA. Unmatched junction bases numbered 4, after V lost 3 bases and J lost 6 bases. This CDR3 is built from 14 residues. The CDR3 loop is CSVESRGLNSPLHF. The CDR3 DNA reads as TGCAGCGTTGAGTCCAGGGGGCTTAATTCACCCCTCCACTTT.

The CDR3 bases are TGTGCCACCAGTGCGAGGAGTAATTCACCCCTCCACTTT. This gives the protein CATSARSNSPLHF. The chain uses TRBV24-1 and TRBJ1-6; D gene unclear. In germline, CDR1 is KGHDR, CDR2 SFDVKD. Trimming pared 5 bases from V and 6 bases from J, leaving 7 bases between. The CDR3 contains 13 residues.

The CDR3 reads CAISETTGGGIYEQYF. CDR3 in DNA: TGTGCCATCAGTGAGACGACAGGGGGAGGAATCTACGAGCAGTACTTC. The V call is TRBV10-3, the J call TRBJ2-7; 9 bases agree with TRBD1. The V segment lost 2 bases and the J segment 3 bases; nucleotides outside the gene matches: 8. Germline CDR1 ENHRY, CDR2 SYGVKD. This CDR3 contains 16 residues.

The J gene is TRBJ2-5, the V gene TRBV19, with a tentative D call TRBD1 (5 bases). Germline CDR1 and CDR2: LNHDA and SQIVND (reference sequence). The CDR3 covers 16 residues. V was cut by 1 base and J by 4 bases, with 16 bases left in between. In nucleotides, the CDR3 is TGTGCCAGTAGTATAGGAAGGGGTAGTCTGTTAGAGACCCAGTACTTC. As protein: CASSIGRGSLLETQYF. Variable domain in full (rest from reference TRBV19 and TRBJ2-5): DGGITQSPKYLFRKEGQNVTLSCEQNLNHDAMYWYRQDPGQGLRLIYYSQIVNDFQKGDIAEGYSVSREKKESFPLTVTSAQKNPTAFYLCASSIGRGSLLETQYFGPGTRLLVL.

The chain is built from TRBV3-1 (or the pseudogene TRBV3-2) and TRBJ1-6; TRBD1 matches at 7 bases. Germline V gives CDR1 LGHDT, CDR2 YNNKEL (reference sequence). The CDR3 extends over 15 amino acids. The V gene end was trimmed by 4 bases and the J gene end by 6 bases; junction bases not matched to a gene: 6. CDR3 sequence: CASSLQTGLNSPLHF. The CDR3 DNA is TGTGCCAGCAGCCTTCAGACAGGGCTTAATTCACCCCTCCACTTT.

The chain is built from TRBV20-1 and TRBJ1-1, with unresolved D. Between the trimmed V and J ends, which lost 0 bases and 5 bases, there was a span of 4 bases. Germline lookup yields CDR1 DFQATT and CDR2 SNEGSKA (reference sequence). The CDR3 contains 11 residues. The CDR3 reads CSARDITEAFF. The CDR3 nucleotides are TGCAGTGCTAGAGATATTACTGAAGCTTTCTTT.

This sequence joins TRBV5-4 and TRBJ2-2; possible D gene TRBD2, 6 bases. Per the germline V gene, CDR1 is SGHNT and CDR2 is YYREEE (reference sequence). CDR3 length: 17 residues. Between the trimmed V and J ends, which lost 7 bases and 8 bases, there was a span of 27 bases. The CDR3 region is CASRGTGPRTDGGELFF. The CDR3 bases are TGTGCCAGCCGGGGGACGGGACCCCGCACGGATGGGGGGGAGCTGTTTTTT.

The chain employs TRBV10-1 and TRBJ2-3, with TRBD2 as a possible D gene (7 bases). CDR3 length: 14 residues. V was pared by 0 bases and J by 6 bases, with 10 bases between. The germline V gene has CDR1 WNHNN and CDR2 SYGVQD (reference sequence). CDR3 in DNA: TGCGCCAGCAGTGAGTCACGGGGGGCTGATACGCAGTATTTT. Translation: CASSESRGADTQYF.

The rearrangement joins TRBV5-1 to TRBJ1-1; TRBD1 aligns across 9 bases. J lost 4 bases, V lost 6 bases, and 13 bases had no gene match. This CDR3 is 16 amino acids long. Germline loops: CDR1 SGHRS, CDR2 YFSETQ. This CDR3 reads CASTSGQGILSTEAFF. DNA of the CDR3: TGCGCCAGCACCTCGGGACAGGGAATATTGAGCACTGAAGCTTTCTTT.